The 10 T cell receptor beta chains in this list originate from one sample, sequenced in a study of blood T cell repertoires in COVID-19. The protocol was immunoSEQ multiplex PCR, while the TCRdb copy is restricted to in-frame clones and leaves out a portion. The sample consists of approximately 50,000 clones, about 84% of them appearing once. What was sequenced was peripheral blood. These TCRs come from a woman aged 80 or over with acute or convalescent COVID-19.

In regard to this clone: The same CDR3 arises from other DNA sequences in this sample as well. V and J are TRBV5-1 and TRBJ1-4; 8 bases are a match to TRBD1. Germline CDR1 is SGHRS and CDR2 is YFSETQ. This CDR3 contains 14 residues. Germline trimming cut 4 bases from V and 4 bases from J; bases unmatched to any gene: 3. CDR3 coding DNA: TGCGCCAGCAGCCCCGGACAGGGTAATGAAAAACTGTTTTTT. The encoded protein is CASSPGQGNEKLFF.

The genes are TRBV3-1 (or the pseudogene TRBV3-2) and TRBJ2-7, with 10 bases that match TRBD1. Germline assignment: CDR1 LGHDT and CDR2 YNNKEL (reference sequence). The CDR3 extends over 14 amino acids. The V segment lost 4 bases and the J segment 4 bases; nucleotides outside the gene matches: 4. The CDR3 nucleotides are TGTGCCAGCAGCCCGACAGGGGGCAAGTACGAGCAGTACTTC. Protein sequence: CASSPTGGKYEQYF.

This chain connects TRBV12-3 or TRBV12-4 to TRBJ2-5; possibly TRBD1 for D (6 bases). The CDR3 has 12 amino acids. Trimming took off 5 bases at V and 7 bases at J, with 11 bases between the two ends. The CDR3 region has the DNA TGTGCCAGCAGTGTCCCCAGGGGGACCCAGTACTTC. The encoded protein is CASSVPRGTQYF.

The J gene is TRBJ2-7, the V gene TRBV5-1, with TRBD2 matching over 10 bases. V trimming: 4 bases; J trimming: 9 bases; junction bases outside the gene matches: 13. Germline lookup yields CDR1 SGHRS and CDR2 YFSETQ. This CDR3 spans 15 amino acids. CDR3 amino acids: CASSRGQVQREGQYF. DNA for the CDR3: TGCGCCAGCAGCCGAGGACAGGTTCAGCGGGAGGGGCAGTACTTC.

This clone was detected once. CDR3 in amino acids: CSALTGAEAFF. CDR3 DNA: TGCAGTGCATTGACAGGGGCTGAAGCTTTCTTT. The chain combines TRBV20-1 with TRBJ1-1; the match to TRBD1 covers 8 bases. Germline-derived CDR1 and CDR2 are DFQATT and SNEGSKA (reference sequence). The V and J ends lost 6 bases and 6 bases, in that order; junction bases with no gene match: 3. The CDR3 runs to 11 residues.

In its sample, this clone was seen a few times. V gene TRBV27 combines with J gene TRBJ2-3, with a tentative D call TRBD1 (6 bases). Per germline, CDR1 MNHEY and CDR2 SMNVEV (reference sequence). The CDR3 covers 15 residues. The ends were cut back, 5 bases at V and 0 bases at J, with 12 bases in the middle. For the CDR3, the DNA is TGTGCCAGCAGTCCTACAGGGTCTAGCACAGATACGCAGTATTTT. Translating gives CASSPTGSSTDTQYF.

The chain recombines TRBV4-1 with TRBJ1-2; TRBD1 agrees at 9 bases. Germline CDR1 reads MGHRA; CDR2 reads YSYEKL. Trimming cost V 0 bases and J 1 base; bases outside gene matches: 3. The CDR3 sequence is 16 residues long. CDR3 in amino acids: CASSQDGTGLNYGYTF. CDR3 in DNA: TGCGCCAGCAGCCAAGATGGGACAGGGCTTAACTATGGCTACACCTTC.

CDR3 nucleotide sequence: TGTGCCAGCATCATGGGGGGGGGCCATGACTATGGCTACACCTTC. It is translated as CASIMGGGHDYGYTF. This chain connects TRBV28 to TRBJ1-2; possibly TRBD1 for D (6 bases). The CDR3 consists of 15 residues. CDR1 is MDHEN and CDR2 is SYDVKM in the germline V gene. Deletions cut 7 bases from V and 3 bases from J, with 18 bases between.

This chain connects TRBV3-1 (or the pseudogene TRBV3-2) to TRBJ1-2; 7 positions agree with TRBD1. With V trimmed by 0 bases and J by 8 bases, 9 bases remained unmatched. The germline CDR1 and CDR2 sequences are LGHDT and YNNKEL (reference sequence). The CDR3 loop spans 15 amino acids. The CDR3 DNA reads as TGTGCCAGCAGCCAAGATCTTAAACAGGGGAAAGGCTACACCTTC. Translation: CASSQDLKQGKGYTF.

The chain uses TRBV28 and TRBJ1-2, with 10 bases lining up with TRBD1. V was pared by 3 bases and J by 2 bases, with 0 bases of the junction left unmatched. This CDR3 comprises 14 residues. Per the germline V gene, CDR1 is MDHEN and CDR2 is SYDVKM. CDR3 sequence (DNA): TGTGCCAGCAGTTTGGGACAGGGGAACTATGGCTACACCTTC. The encoded protein is CASSLGQGNYGYTF.